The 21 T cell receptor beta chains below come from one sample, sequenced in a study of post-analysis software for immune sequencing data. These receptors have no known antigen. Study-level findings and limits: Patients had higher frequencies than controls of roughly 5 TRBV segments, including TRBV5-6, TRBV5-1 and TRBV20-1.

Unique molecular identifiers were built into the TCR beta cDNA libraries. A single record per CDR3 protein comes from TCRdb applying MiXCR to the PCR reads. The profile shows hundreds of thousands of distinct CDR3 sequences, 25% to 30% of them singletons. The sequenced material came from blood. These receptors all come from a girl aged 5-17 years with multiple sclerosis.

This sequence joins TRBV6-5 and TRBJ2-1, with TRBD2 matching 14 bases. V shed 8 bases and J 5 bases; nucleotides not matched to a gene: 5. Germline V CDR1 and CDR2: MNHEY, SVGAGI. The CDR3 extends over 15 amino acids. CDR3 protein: CASRTSGGHHNEQFF. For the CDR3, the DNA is TGTGCCAGCCGGACTAGCGGGGGGCATCACAATGAGCAGTTCTTC.

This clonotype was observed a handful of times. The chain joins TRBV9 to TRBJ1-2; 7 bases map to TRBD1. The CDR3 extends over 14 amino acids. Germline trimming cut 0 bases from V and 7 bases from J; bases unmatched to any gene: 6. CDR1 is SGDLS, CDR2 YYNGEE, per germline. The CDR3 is CASSVETGKSGYTF. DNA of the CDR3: TGTGCCAGCAGCGTAGAGACAGGGAAGTCTGGCTACACCTTC.

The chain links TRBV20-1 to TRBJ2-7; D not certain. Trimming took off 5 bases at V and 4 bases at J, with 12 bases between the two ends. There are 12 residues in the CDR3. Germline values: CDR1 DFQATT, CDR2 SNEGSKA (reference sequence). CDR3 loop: CSASLLIYEQYF. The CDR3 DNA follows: TGCAGTGCTTCATTGTTGATTTACGAGCAGTACTTC.

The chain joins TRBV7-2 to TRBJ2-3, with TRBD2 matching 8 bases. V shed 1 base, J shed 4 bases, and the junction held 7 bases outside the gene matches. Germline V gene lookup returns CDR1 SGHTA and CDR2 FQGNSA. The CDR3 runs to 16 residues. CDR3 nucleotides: TGTGCCAGCAGCTTAGTCCCGGGGGGGCTGGCAGATACGCAGTATTTT. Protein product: CASSLVPGGLADTQYF.

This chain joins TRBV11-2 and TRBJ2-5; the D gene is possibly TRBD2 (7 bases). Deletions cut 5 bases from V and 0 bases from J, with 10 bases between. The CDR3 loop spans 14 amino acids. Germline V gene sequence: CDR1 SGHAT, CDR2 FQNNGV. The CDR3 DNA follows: TGTGCCAGCAGCCGGGGGGCGTACCAAGAGACCCAGTACTTC. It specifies CASSRGAYQETQYF.

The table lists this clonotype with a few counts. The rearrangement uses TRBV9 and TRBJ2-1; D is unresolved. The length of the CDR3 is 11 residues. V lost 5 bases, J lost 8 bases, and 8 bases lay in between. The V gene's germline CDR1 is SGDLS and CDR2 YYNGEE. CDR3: CASSPMDEQFF. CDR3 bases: TGTGCCAGCAGTCCCATGGATGAGCAGTTCTTC. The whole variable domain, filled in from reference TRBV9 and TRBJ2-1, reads DSGVTQTPKHLITATGQRVTLRCSPRSGDLSVYWYQQSLDQGLQFLIQYYNGEERAKGNILERFSAQQFPDLHSELNLSSLELGDSALYFCASSPMDEQFFGPGTRLTVL.

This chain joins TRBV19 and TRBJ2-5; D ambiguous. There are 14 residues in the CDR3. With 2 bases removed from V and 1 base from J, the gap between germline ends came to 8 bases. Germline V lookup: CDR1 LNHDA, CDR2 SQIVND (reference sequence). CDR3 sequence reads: CASSIRPTQETQYF. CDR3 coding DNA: TGTGCCAGTAGTATAAGACCGACCCAAGAGACCCAGTACTTC. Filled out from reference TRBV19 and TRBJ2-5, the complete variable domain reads DGGITQSPKYLFRKEGQNVTLSCEQNLNHDAMYWYRQDPGQGLRLIYYSQIVNDFQKGDIAEGYSVSREKKESFPLTVTSAQKNPTAFYLCASSIRPTQETQYFGPGTRLLVL.

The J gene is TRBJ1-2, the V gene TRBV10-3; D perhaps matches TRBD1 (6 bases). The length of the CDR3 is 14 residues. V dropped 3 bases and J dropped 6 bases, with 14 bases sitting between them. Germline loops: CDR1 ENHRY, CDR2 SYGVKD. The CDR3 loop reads CAISELSGANGYTF. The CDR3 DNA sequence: TGTGCCATCAGTGAATTGTCGGGGGCGAATGGCTACACCTTC.

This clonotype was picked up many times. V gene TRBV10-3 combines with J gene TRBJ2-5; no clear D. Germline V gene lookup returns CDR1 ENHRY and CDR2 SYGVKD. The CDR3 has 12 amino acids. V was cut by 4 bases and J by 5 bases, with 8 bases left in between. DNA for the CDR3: TGTGCCATCAGTGGGATAAGGGAGACCCAGTACTTC. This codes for CAISGIRETQYF.

As DNA, the CDR3 is TGTGCCAGCAGTCCCTCCAGGGGCAGGGCTGGCTACACCTTC. Translation: CASSPSRGRAGYTF. The chain uses TRBV27 and TRBJ1-2; possible D gene TRBD1, 6 bases. The CDR3 sequence is 14 residues long. V was cut by 5 bases and J by 7 bases, with 17 bases left in between. Germline V gene sequence: CDR1 MNHEY, CDR2 SMNVEV (reference sequence).

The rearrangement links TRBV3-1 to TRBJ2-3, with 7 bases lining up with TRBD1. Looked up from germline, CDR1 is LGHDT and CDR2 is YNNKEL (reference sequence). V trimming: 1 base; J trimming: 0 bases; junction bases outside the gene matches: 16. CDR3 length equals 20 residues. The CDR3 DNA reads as TGTGCCAGCAGCCAAGGGGTTGGGACAGAAATCTCCACTAGCACAGATACGCAGTATTTT. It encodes CASSQGVGTEISTSTDTQYF.

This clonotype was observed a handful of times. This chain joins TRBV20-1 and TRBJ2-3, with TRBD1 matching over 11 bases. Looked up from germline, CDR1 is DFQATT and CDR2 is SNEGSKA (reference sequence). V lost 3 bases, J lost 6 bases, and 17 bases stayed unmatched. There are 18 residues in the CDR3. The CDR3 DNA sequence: TGCAGTGCTAGGCCACGGACAGGGGGCGCGAATTTGGTGGATACGCAGTATTTT. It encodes CSARPRTGGANLVDTQYF.

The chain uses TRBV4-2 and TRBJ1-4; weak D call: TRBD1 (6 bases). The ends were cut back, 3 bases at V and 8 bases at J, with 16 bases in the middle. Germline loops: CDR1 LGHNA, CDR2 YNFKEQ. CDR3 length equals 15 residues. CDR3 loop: CASSHSGVEGEKLFF. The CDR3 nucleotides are TGTGCCAGCAGCCACTCAGGGGTCGAGGGGGAAAAACTGTTTTTT.

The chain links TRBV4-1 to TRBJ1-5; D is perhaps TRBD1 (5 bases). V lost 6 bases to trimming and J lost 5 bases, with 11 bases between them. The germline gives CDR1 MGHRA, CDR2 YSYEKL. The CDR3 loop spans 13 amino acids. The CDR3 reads CASSTTEYQPQHF. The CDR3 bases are TGCGCCAGCAGTACGACAGAATATCAGCCCCAGCATTTT.

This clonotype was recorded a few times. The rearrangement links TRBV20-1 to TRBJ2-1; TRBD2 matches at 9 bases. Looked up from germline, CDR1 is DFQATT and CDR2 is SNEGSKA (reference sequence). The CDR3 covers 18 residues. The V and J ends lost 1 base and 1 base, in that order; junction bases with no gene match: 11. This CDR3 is CSARVVAGEWRSYNEQFF. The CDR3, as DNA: TGCAGTGCTAGAGTGGTAGCGGGAGAGTGGAGGTCCTACAATGAGCAGTTCTTC.

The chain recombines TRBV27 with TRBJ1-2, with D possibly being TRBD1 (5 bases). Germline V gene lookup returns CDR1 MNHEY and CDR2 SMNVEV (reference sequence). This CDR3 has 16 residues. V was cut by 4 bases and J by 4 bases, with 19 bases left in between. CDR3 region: CASSSSGASRGYGYTF. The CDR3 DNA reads TGTGCCAGCAGTTCCTCGGGCGCATCGAGGGGCTATGGCTACACCTTC.

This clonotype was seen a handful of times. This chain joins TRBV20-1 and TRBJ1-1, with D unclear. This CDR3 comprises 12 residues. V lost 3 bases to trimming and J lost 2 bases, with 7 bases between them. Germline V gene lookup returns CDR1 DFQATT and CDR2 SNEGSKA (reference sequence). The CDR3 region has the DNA TGCAGTGCTAGCCCAGACAACACTGAAGCTTTCTTT. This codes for CSASPDNTEAFF.

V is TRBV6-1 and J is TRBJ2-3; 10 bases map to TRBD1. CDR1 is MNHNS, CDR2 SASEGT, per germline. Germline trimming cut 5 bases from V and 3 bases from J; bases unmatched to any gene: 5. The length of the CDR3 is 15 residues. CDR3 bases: TGTGCCAGCAGTCGACAGGGGGCAGGTACAGATACGCAGTATTTT. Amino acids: CASSRQGAGTDTQYF.

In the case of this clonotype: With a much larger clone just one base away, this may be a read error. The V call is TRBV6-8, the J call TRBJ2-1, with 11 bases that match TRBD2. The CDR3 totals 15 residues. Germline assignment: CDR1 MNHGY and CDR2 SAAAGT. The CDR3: CAGSPLAGVGNEQFF. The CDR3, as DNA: TGTGCCGGCAGTCCACTAGCGGGAGTGGGCAATGAGCAGTTCTTC.

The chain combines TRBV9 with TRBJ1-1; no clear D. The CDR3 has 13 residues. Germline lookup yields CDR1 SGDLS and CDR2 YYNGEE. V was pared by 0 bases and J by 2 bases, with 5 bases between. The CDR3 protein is CASSVEPNTEAFF. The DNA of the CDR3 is TGTGCCAGCAGCGTAGAACCAAACACTGAAGCTTTCTTT.

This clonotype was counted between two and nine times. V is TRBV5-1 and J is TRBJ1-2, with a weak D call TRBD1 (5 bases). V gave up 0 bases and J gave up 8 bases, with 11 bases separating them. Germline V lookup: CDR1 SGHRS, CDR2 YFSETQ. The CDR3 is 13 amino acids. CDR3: CASSLVGTWGYTF. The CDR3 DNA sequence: TGCGCCAGCAGCTTGGTAGGGACGTGGGGCTACACCTTC.